This record covers a single TCR beta chain. This entry is derived from a study of control samples from healthy donors and cancer patients. Assay: immunoSEQ multiplex PCR; the TCRdb copy retains only in-frame clones and omits some. The sample lists 90,000 to 100,000 clones, around three quarters seen once, with about 11% in the top ten. Trimming took off 1 base at V and 10 bases at J, with 11 bases between the two ends. This CDR3 is 14 amino acids long. Germline CDR1 SEHNR, CDR2 FQNEAQ (reference sequence). The material sequenced was blood. The clonotype comes from a woman aged 25 to 39 in good health. The rearrangement joins TRBV7-9 to TRBJ1-6; perhaps TRBD1 as D (5 bases). The CDR3 is CASSLVTGGSPLHF. The DNA of the CDR3 is TGTGCCAGCAGCTTAGTTACAGGAGGCTCACCCCTCCACTTT.